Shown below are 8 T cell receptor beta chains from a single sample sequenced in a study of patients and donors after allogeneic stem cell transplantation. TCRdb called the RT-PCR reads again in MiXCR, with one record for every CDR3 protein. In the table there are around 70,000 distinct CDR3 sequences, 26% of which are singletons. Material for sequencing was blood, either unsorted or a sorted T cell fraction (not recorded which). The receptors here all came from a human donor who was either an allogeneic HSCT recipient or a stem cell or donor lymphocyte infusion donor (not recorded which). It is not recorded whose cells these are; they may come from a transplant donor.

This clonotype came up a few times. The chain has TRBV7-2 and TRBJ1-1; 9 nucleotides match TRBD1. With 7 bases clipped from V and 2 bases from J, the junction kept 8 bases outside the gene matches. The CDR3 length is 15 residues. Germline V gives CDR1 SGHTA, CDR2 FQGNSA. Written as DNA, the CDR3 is TGTGCCAGCACCAAGACAGGGGGTACAAACACTGAAGCTTTCTTT. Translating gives CASTKTGGTNTEAFF. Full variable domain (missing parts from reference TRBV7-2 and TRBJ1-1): GAGVSQSPSNKVTEKGKDVELRCDPISGHTALYWYRQSLGQGLEFLIYFQGNSAPDKSGLPSDRFSAERTGGSVSTLTIQRTQQEDSAVYLCASTKTGGTNTEAFFGQGTRLTVV.

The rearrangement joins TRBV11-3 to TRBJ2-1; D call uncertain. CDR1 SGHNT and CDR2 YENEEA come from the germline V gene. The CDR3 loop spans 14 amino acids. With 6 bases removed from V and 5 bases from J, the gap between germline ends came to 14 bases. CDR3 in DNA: TGTGCCAGCAGGGGGTATAGGCGAGACAATGAGCAGTTCTTC. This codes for CASRGYRRDNEQFF.

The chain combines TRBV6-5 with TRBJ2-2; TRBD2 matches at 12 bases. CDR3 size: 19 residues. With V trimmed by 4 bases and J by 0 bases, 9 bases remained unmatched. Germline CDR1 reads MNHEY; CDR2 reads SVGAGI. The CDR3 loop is CASSSYGLAGTPNTGELFF. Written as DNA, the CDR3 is TGTGCCAGCAGTTCTTACGGACTAGCGGGGACTCCGAACACCGGGGAGCTGTTTTTT.

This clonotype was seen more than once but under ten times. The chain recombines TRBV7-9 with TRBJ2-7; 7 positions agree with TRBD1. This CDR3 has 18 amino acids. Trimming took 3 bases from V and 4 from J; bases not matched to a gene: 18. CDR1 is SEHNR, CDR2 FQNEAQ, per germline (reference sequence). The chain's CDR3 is CASSFLTLDRRFEYEQYF. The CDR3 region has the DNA TGTGCCAGCAGCTTCCTCACTCTGGACAGGCGATTTGAGTACGAGCAGTACTTC. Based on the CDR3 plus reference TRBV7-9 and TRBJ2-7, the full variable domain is DTGVSQNPRHKITKRGQNVTFRCDPISEHNRLYWYRQTLGQGPEFLTYFQNEAQLEKSRLLSDRFSAERPKGSFSTLEIQRTEQGDSAMYLCASSFLTLDRRFEYEQYFGPGTRLTVT.

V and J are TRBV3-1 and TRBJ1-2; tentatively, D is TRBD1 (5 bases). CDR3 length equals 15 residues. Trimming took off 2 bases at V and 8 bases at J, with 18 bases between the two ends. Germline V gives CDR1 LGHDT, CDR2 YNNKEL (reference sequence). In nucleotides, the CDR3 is TGTGCCAGCAGCCAAAGAGGGACTAGGGCGGTAGGCTACACCTTC. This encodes CASSQRGTRAVGYTF.

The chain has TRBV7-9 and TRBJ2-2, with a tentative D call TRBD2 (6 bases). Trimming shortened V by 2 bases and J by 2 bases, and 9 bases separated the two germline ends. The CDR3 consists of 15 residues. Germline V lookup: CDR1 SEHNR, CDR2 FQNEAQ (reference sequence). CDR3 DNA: TGTGCCAGCAGCTTACGGGAGTTCAACACCGGGGAGCTGTTTTTT. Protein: CASSLREFNTGELFF.

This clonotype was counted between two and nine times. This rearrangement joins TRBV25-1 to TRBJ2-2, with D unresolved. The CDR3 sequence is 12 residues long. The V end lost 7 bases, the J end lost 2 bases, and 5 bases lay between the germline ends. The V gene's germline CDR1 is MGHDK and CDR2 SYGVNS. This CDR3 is CASTHNTGELFF. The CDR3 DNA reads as TGTGCCAGCACCCATAACACCGGGGAGCTGTTTTTT.

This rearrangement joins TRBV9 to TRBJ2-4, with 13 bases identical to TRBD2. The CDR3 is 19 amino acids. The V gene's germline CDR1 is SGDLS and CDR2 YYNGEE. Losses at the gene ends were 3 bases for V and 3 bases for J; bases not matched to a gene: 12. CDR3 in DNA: TGTGCCAGCAGCGAAACGGGACTAGCGGGATTGGGGAACAAAAACATTCAGTACTTC. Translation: CASSETGLAGLGNKNIQYF.